Listed here are 10 T cell receptor beta chains from one sample, sequenced in a study of T-cell reconstitution after alpha-beta-depleted transplantation in children. The authors prepared the TCRbeta library with unique molecular identifiers. TCRdb re-called the PCR reads through MiXCR, storing one row per CDR3 protein. The table records around 580,000 distinct CDR3 sequences, more than 20% of them present only once. Source: PBMCs, mostly from graft donor cells, taken 360 days after TCRalphabeta/CD19-depleted stem cell transplant. The receptors come from a boy younger than two who had a stem cell transplant for acute myeloid leukemia, so the T cells may come from the graft donor.

The chain's CDR3 is CASSVTRGSYNEQFF. The CDR3 coding sequence is TGTGCCAGCAGCGTAACTAGGGGCTCCTACAATGAGCAGTTCTTC. This chain joins TRBV7-9 and TRBJ2-1; D is tentatively TRBD1 or TRBD2 (5 bases each). CDR3 length equals 15 residues. Germline V gives CDR1 SEHNR, CDR2 FQNEAQ (reference sequence). Trimming cost V 5 bases and J 0 bases, with 11 bases left between them.

The rearrangement uses TRBV29-1 and TRBJ2-1; 15 bases line up with TRBD2. Losses at the gene ends were 6 bases for V and 2 bases for J; bases not matched to a gene: 11. Germline CDR1 is SQVTM and CDR2 is ANQGSEA. The CDR3 spans 18 residues. The CDR3 DNA sequence: TGCAGCGTCTCCGATGGGACTAGCGGGGGGTACCCCTACAATGAGCAGTTCTTC. As protein: CSVSDGTSGGYPYNEQFF.

This clonotype was recorded many times. This chain's CDR3 is CASSPVGYNEQFF. The CDR3 DNA reads as TGCGCCAGCAGCCCTGTAGGCTACAATGAGCAGTTCTTC. This chain connects TRBV4-3 to TRBJ2-1; D gene ambiguous. Germline CDR1 and CDR2: LGHNA and YSLEER. Trimming took off 4 bases at V and 3 bases at J, with 7 bases between the two ends. This CDR3 contains 13 residues.

This clonotype came up many times. The CDR3 DNA is TGTGCCAGCTCACCAACGGGACTTGCCTACGAGCAGTACGTC. It codes for CASSPTGLAYEQYV. The chain carries TRBV18 and TRBJ2-7; tentative D call: TRBD2 (6 bases). This CDR3 spans 14 amino acids. Trimming cost V 2 bases and J 2 bases, with 10 bases left between them. Germline CDR1 reads KGHSH; CDR2 reads LQKENI.

The chain recombines TRBV20-1 with TRBJ2-5; D is undetermined. V was shortened by 3 bases and J by 5 bases, with 7 bases between the two germline ends. This CDR3 contains 11 residues. Germline CDR1 reads DFQATT; CDR2 reads SNEGSKA (reference sequence). CDR3 amino acids: CSASTEETQYF. The CDR3 DNA reads as TGCAGTGCTAGTACGGAGGAGACCCAGTACTTC.

This clonotype showed up just a few times. The chain combines TRBV6-5 with TRBJ1-1; TRBD1 agrees at 7 bases. The V and J ends lost 7 bases and 12 bases, in that order; junction bases with no gene match: 8. Germline V lookup: CDR1 MNHEY, CDR2 SVGAGI. CDR3 size: 11 residues. The CDR3 DNA is TGTGCCAGCACCCAGGGGGGAAAACCTTTCTTT. Encoded protein: CASTQGGKPFF.

This clonotype was seen only a few times. This chain connects TRBV20-1 to TRBJ2-7, with 9 nucleotides matching TRBD1. The CDR3 length is 14 residues. Germline-derived CDR1 and CDR2 are DFQATT and SNEGSKA (reference sequence). V lost 5 bases, J lost 2 bases, and 7 bases stayed unmatched. The CDR3 region is CSAFGTGSTYEQYF. The DNA of the CDR3 is TGCAGTGCTTTCGGGACAGGGTCTACCTACGAGCAGTACTTC.

There are a few counts of this clonotype. The V and J genes are TRBV29-1 and TRBJ1-3; a weak D match, TRBD1 (5 bases). The CDR3 contains 14 residues. Germline V CDR1 and CDR2: SQVTM, ANQGSEA. V was trimmed by 0 bases and J by 2 bases, leaving 8 bases between them. CDR3 sequence: CSVEDQGTGNTIYF. In DNA, the CDR3 is TGCAGCGTTGAAGATCAGGGAACTGGAAACACCATATATTTT. The whole variable domain, remainder taken from reference TRBV29-1 and TRBJ1-3, is SAVISQKPSRDICQRGTSLTIQCQVDSQVTMMFWYRQQPGQSLTLIATANQGSEATYESGFVIDKFPISRPNLTFSTLTVSNMSPEDSSIYLCSVEDQGTGNTIYFGEGSWLTVV.

This clonotype was recorded at least ten times. The chain combines TRBV7-2 with TRBJ2-7, with D possibly matching TRBD2 (6 bases). The germline CDR1 and CDR2 sequences are SGHTA and FQGNSA. The V gene lost 3 bases and the J gene lost 0 bases, with 6 bases spanning the gap. The CDR3 spans 13 residues. CDR3: CASSFGGSYEQYF. The CDR3 DNA follows: TGTGCCAGCAGCTTCGGGGGCTCCTACGAGCAGTACTTC.

The CDR3 reads CASSYVERVTEAFF. The CDR3 bases are TGTGCCAGCAGTTATGTGGAAAGGGTCACTGAAGCTTTCTTT. The chain carries TRBV6-5 and TRBJ1-1; D not resolved. The CDR3 totals 14 residues. The germline CDR1 and CDR2 sequences are MNHEY and SVGAGI. V was shortened by 3 bases and J by 4 bases, with 12 bases between the two germline ends.